A single sample gave rise to the 20 T cell receptor beta chains below, sequenced in a study of CD8 T cells in ankylosing spondylitis. One entry per CDR3 protein results from TCRdb running MiXCR on the 5' RACE reads. In the table there are 250,000 to 400,000 distinct CDR3 sequences, under 14% of which are singletons. Sequencing was carried out using blood, either unsorted or a sorted T cell fraction (not recorded which). The origin of the receptors is a female donor with ankylosing spondylitis or in good health (not recorded which).

This sequence joins TRBV20-1 and TRBJ2-5, with D maybe TRBD1 (6 bases). Trimming cost V 6 bases and J 4 bases, with 24 bases left between them. This CDR3 region has 16 residues. In germline, CDR1 is DFQATT, CDR2 SNEGSKA (reference sequence). CDR3 protein: CSAHSPGRRGAETQYF. In DNA, the CDR3 is TGCAGTGCCCACTCCCCGGGTCGCAGGGGCGCAGAGACCCAGTACTTC.

This clonotype came up many times. The CDR3 protein is CSATRLADLTDTQYF. In nucleotides, the CDR3 is TGCAGTGCTACCCGACTAGCGGACCTGACAGATACGCAGTATTTT. The chain employs TRBV20-1 and TRBJ2-3; TRBD2 aligns across 9 bases. The CDR3 length is 15 residues. V was pared by 4 bases and J by 3 bases, with 8 bases of the junction left unmatched. Germline V lookup: CDR1 DFQATT, CDR2 SNEGSKA (reference sequence).

The genes are TRBV5-1 and TRBJ2-2; no clear D. Trimming left V 4 bases short and J 5 bases short, with 12 bases between. The germline V gene has CDR1 SGHRS and CDR2 YFSETQ. The CDR3 has 14 amino acids. CDR3: CASSQVLETGELFF. The CDR3 DNA sequence: TGCGCCAGCAGCCAGGTCCTAGAGACCGGGGAGCTGTTTTTT.

Only a few counts were recorded for this clonotype. The chain has TRBV6-5 and TRBJ2-5; D is undetermined. Germline-derived CDR1 and CDR2 are MNHEY and SVGAGI. This CDR3 has 14 amino acids. V lost 1 base to trimming and J lost 0 bases, with 6 bases between them. In DNA form, the CDR3 reads TGTGCCAGCAGTTACTTCGGCTACCAAGAGACCCAGTACTTC. Amino acid sequence: CASSYFGYQETQYF.

This clonotype was recorded at least ten times. The DNA for the CDR3 is TGCAGTGCTAGACTTACCGGGGGGTCTAGCGGGAGGGTCTCCTACGAGCAGTACTTC. It specifies CSARLTGGSSGRVSYEQYF. This rearrangement joins TRBV20-1 to TRBJ2-7; 12 nucleotides agree with TRBD2. The CDR3 length is 19 residues. Trimming took 2 bases from V and 0 from J; bases not matched to a gene: 14. Germline values: CDR1 DFQATT, CDR2 SNEGSKA (reference sequence).

This clonotype was observed many times. The J gene is TRBJ1-1, the V gene TRBV3-1; 8 bases line up with TRBD1. J was trimmed by 3 bases and V by 7 bases; bases with no gene match: 16. CDR1 LGHDT and CDR2 YNNKEL come from the germline V gene (reference sequence). This CDR3 spans 17 amino acids. CDR3 nucleotides: TGTGCCAGCACCCTGGACAGGGAGGGTTACGCGGACACTGAAGCTTTCTTT. It is translated as CASTLDREGYADTEAFF.

This clonotype was picked up many times. The chain employs TRBV29-1 and TRBJ2-1; D is unclear. Per the germline V gene, CDR1 is SQVTM and CDR2 is ANQGSEA. Trimming took off 3 bases at V and 5 bases at J, with 14 bases between the two ends. The CDR3 has 14 amino acids. CDR3 region: CSVDLVGTNNEQFF. Here the CDR3 DNA reads TGCAGCGTTGACCTAGTCGGAACTAACAATGAGCAGTTCTTC.

The rearrangement joins TRBV7-6 to TRBJ2-5; 7 nucleotides align to TRBD2. Germline CDR1 SGHVS, CDR2 FNYEAQ. CDR3 length: 19 residues. V lost 2 bases and J lost 5; bases outside the gene matches: 20. The chain's CDR3 is CASSLPPSGGGPVCETQYF. In nucleotides, the CDR3 is TGTGCCAGCAGCTTACCGCCCTCTGGCGGGGGACCCGTTTGTGAGACCCAGTACTTC.

CDR3 sequence: CCAASLKSISSYNEQFF. The CDR3 DNA sequence: TGCTGCGCCGCGAGCCTTAAATCAATCAGCTCCTACAATGAGCAGTTCTTC. This sequence joins TRBV20-1 and TRBJ2-1; D is ambiguous. Germline CDR1 reads DFQATT; CDR2 reads SNEGSKA (reference sequence). The CDR3 has 17 amino acids.

This clonotype has more than one count but fewer than ten. The CDR3 spells CASSSPAGGGVGTDTQYF. The CDR3 nucleotides read TGTGCCAGCAGCTCCCCAGCGGGAGGGGGGGTCGGCACAGATACGCAGTATTTT. The V gene is TRBV7-6, the J gene TRBJ2-3; 10 nucleotides match TRBD2. CDR3 length: 18 amino acids. Germline trimming cut 4 bases from V and 1 base from J; bases unmatched to any gene: 11. The germline gives CDR1 SGHVS, CDR2 FNYEAQ. The entire variable domain, with the rest obtained from reference TRBV7-6 and TRBJ2-3, is as follows: GAGVSQSPRYKVTKRGQDVALRCDPISGHVSLYWYRQALGQGPEFLTYFNYEAQQDKSGLPNDRFSAERPEGSISTLTIQRTEQRDSAMYRCASSSPAGGGVGTDTQYFGPGTRLTVL.

This clonotype showed up many times. This chain links TRBV12-3 or TRBV12-4 with TRBJ2-3; possible D gene TRBD2, 7 bases. The length of the CDR3 is 15 residues. V was clipped by 5 bases and J by 5 bases, with 17 bases between them. CDR3 protein: CASSIYAGARDTQYF. CDR3 DNA: TGTGCCAGCAGTATTTATGCGGGGGCCCGAGATACGCAGTATTTT.

The rearrangement joins TRBV7-2 to TRBJ2-2; 7 nucleotides line up with TRBD2. There are 16 residues in the CDR3. Trimming took 4 bases from V and 7 from J; bases not matched to a gene: 12. Germline CDR1 and CDR2: SGHTA and FQGNSA. CDR3: CASSYLTSVGYGELFF. The CDR3 bases are TGTGCCAGCAGCTATCTCACTAGCGTCGGGTACGGGGAGCTGTTTTTT.

This clonotype was counted at least ten times. The CDR3 loop reads CAWSVHPPLHF. CDR3 DNA: TGTGCCTGGAGTGTACATCCACCCCTCCACTTT. This chain connects TRBV30 to TRBJ1-6, with D unresolved. The germline CDR1 and CDR2 sequences are GTSNPN and SVGIG (reference sequence). V lost 0 bases, J lost 11 bases, and 5 bases lay in between. This CDR3 has 11 amino acids.

This clonotype was seen ten or more times. The V call is TRBV25-1, the J call TRBJ1-6; D may be TRBD1 (6 bases). Germline V gene lookup returns CDR1 MGHDK and CDR2 SYGVNS. The CDR3 has 14 amino acids. The germline V and J ends were trimmed by 5 bases and 5 bases, with 10 bases remaining between them. CDR3 loop: CASSNEGDNSPLHF. The DNA of the CDR3 is TGTGCCAGCAGTAACGAGGGGGATAATTCACCCCTCCACTTT.

This clonotype was counted at least ten times. CDR3 nucleotide sequence: TGCAGCGTCAAAGGGGGCACCTCTGGAAACACCATATATTTT. Encoded protein: CSVKGGTSGNTIYF. The J gene is TRBJ1-3, the V gene TRBV29-1; 7 nucleotides align to TRBD1. The germline CDR1 and CDR2 sequences are SQVTM and ANQGSEA. V lost 6 bases and J lost 0; bases outside the gene matches: 5. The CDR3 consists of 14 residues.

At least ten counts were recorded for this clonotype. V is TRBV5-1 and J is TRBJ2-7; tentatively, D is TRBD1 (5 bases). The CDR3 runs to 15 residues. Trimming cost V 5 bases and J 2 bases, with 17 bases left between them. CDR1 SGHRS and CDR2 YFSETQ come from the germline V gene. The DNA of the CDR3 is TGCGCCAGCAGATCGAGGCAAGACAGACCCTACGAGCAGTACTTC. Protein: CASRSRQDRPYEQYF.

At least ten counts were recorded for this clonotype. The V gene is TRBV20-1, the J gene TRBJ2-3; maybe TRBD1 (5 bases). CDR3 length equals 13 residues. Trimming removed 4 bases from V and 3 bases from J, with 11 bases in between. CDR1 is DFQATT, CDR2 SNEGSKA, per germline (reference sequence). The CDR3, as DNA: TGCAGTGCTATCCTGGGGCAGACAGATACGCAGTATTTT. It is translated as CSAILGQTDTQYF.

This clonotype came up many times. This chain uses TRBV20-1 with TRBJ2-1; D ambiguous. The CDR3 sequence is 12 residues long. Germline V gives CDR1 DFQATT, CDR2 SNEGSKA (reference sequence). V was trimmed by 5 bases and J by 8 bases, leaving 13 bases between them. In DNA, the CDR3 is TGCAGTGCTCCTCCCCTGGGCGATGAGCAGTTCTTC. Amino acids: CSAPPLGDEQFF.

As regards this clonotype: The DNA is omitted, as the CDR3 cannot be located on it reliably, and the CDR3 follows TCRdb's listing. The chain is built from TRBV5-2 and TRBJ2-2; the table names TRBD1, a call not compared with the DNA. TRBV5-2 is designated a pseudogene. Ends included, the CDR3 has 24 residues. This CDR3 is CASNWGFGSALGQGLLSNTGELFF.

This clonotype was detected only a few times. The chain links TRBV7-6 to TRBJ2-7, with D tentatively TRBD1 (6 bases). This CDR3 is 16 amino acids long. CDR1 and CDR2 from the germline V gene are SGHVS and FNYEAQ. V lost 1 base and J 1 base, leaving 14 bases between the germline ends. DNA of the CDR3: TGTGCCAGCAGCTTAGAGGCCGACAGGTTGTCCTACGAGCAGTACTTC. As protein: CASSLEADRLSYEQYF.